The rows below give T cell receptor beta chains drawn from one sample of a study of long-term antiretroviral therapy in people with HIV. Profiling relied on immunoSEQ multiplex PCR, and the TCRdb table lists in-frame clones only, not all of them. The sample lists roughly 40,000 clones; 86% were seen once. The source material was unsorted PBMCs, sampled 1.2 years after starting antiretroviral therapy. All receptors come from a woman aged 45-65 years with HIV. Both conserved end residues are trimmed from each CDR3.

V: TRBV5-6
J: TRBJ2-2
length: 13
CDR3: ASSRRDRVTGELF

V: TRBV7-2
J: TRBJ2-7
length: 12
CDR3: ASSSQTGPYEQY

V: TRBV19
J: TRBJ1-1
length: 13
CDR3: ASSILREGGTEAF

V: TRBV29-1
J: TRBJ2-5
length: 11
CDR3: SVERGGGETQY

V: TRBV19
J: TRBJ1-2
length: 10
CDR3: ASSMRDYGYT

V: TRBV7-2
J: TRBJ1-1
length: 12
CDR3: ASSSLGGDTEAF

V: TRBV6-5
J: TRBJ1-3
length: 13
CDR3: ASSYSPDGGNTIY

V: TRBV28
J: TRBJ2-3
length: 15
CDR3: ASSLPGLAGVTDTQY

V: TRBV11-2
J: TRBJ1-1
length: 12
CDR3: ASSLELESTEAF

V: TRBV18
J: TRBJ2-5
length: 12
CDR3: ASSPAGAGETQY

V: TRBV4-2
J: TRBJ2-5
length: 13
CDR3: ASSHAGNNQETQY

V: TRBV4-2
J: TRBJ1-1
length: 15
CDR3: ASSQGRDPTFDTEAF

V: TRBV9
J: TRBJ1-6
length: 15
CDR3: ASSVGQRNLDNSPLH

V: TRBV4-3
J: TRBJ2-5
length: 11
CDR3: ASSLRGQETQY

V: TRBV11-2
J: TRBJ2-7
length: 13
CDR3: ASSLGQGGTYEQY

V: TRBV18
J: TRBJ1-1
length: 13
CDR3: ASSPSPIVNTEAF

V: TRBV19
J: TRBJ2-7
length: 11
CDR3: ASSPGQGGEQY

V: TRBV19
J: TRBJ1-5
length: 13
CDR3: ASSIGGGSEQPQH

V: TRBV27
J: TRBJ1-1
length: 12
CDR3: ASSLYRGSTEAF

V: TRBV5-4
J: TRBJ1-6
length: 16
CDR3: ASSFGQGHGSYNSPLH

V: TRBV7-3
J: TRBJ2-1
length: 12
CDR3: ASSFQGWNNEQF

V: TRBV7-9
J: TRBJ1-1
length: 11
CDR3: ASSYQGNTEAF

V: TRBV5-4
J: TRBJ2-7
length: 12
CDR3: ASSLRGPGYEQY

V: TRBV19
J: TRBJ2-2
length: 13
CDR3: ASSPGLAGTGELF

V: TRBV7-7
J: TRBJ2-2
length: 12
CDR3: ASSADRPSGELF

V: TRBV30
J: TRBJ2-5
length: 11
CDR3: AWSGQAQETQY

V: TRBV10-3
J: TRBJ1-2
length: 11
CDR3: ATQTGTYRGYT

V: TRBV7-2
J: TRBJ1-1
length: 13
CDR3: ASSRRGTMNTEAF

V: TRBV6-5
J: TRBJ1-2
length: 13
CDR3: ASSRPGTHKMGYT

V: TRBV6-5
J: TRBJ1-2
length: 11
CDR3: ASRDGSNYGYT

V: TRBV6-5
J: TRBJ1-2
length: 10
CDR3: ASSTLNYGYT

V: TRBV5-5
J: TRBJ1-2
length: 10
CDR3: ASSFGTGGYT

V: TRBV18
J: TRBJ2-1
length: 12
CDR3: ASSPQKGISEQF

V: TRBV23-1
J: TRBJ1-2
length: 10
CDR3: ASSFRKDGYT

V: TRBV11-2
J: TRBJ1-1
length: 12
CDR3: ASSLRLGGTEAF

V: TRBV9
J: TRBJ1-3
length: 14
CDR3: ASSLRSGLEGNTIY

V: TRBV27
J: TRBJ2-7
length: 13
CDR3: ATSLGVGQHYEQY

V: TRBV7-2
J: TRBJ1-3
length: 9
CDR3: ASSTQTTIY

V: TRBV6-5
J: TRBJ1-2
length: 11
CDR3: ASRRDRDSGYT

V: TRBV5-1
J: TRBJ1-1
length: 15
CDR3: ASSLGQGNVMNTEAF

V: TRBV7-2
J: TRBJ1-3
length: 14
CDR3: ASSLPWTVSGNTIY

V: TRBV6-6
J: TRBJ1-2
length: 13
CDR3: ASSFARDRVVGYT

V: TRBV11-2
J: TRBJ1-2
length: 14
CDR3: ASSLGGDRGRLGYT

V: TRBV19
J: TRBJ1-5
length: 11
CDR3: ASSLAFRDKVH

V: TRBV30
J: TRBJ1-2
length: 13
CDR3: AWKLSGTGLTGYT

V: TRBV21-1
J: TRBJ2-7
length: 15
CDR3: ASSKVRLTGPGVEQY

V: TRBV5-6
J: TRBJ2-7
length: 12
CDR3: ASSLDGTAGEQY

V: TRBV30
J: TRBJ1-2
length: 13
CDR3: AWSGKLDGEYGYT